The rows below give T cell receptor beta chains drawn from one sample of a study of blood T cell repertoires in COVID-19. Clones were read by immunoSEQ multiplex PCR, and TCRdb kept only the in-frame ones, dropping some. This table holds approximately 250,000 clones, approximately 89% found once. The sample comprised PBMCs or T cells enriched from blood (not recorded which). These receptor sequences come from a man between 35 and 55 years old who had been exposed to COVID-19. Each CDR3 is given with its conserved first and last residue. A D gene is named only where the DNA matches it firmly. For some rows the clone size is stated as once, few or many, or as a class when expanded; others skip it.

TRBD2,.,TRBV24-1,TRBJ2-1,TGTGCCACCAGTAATACTACTAGCGGGGAAGTGTACAATGAGCAGTTCTTC,CATSNTTSGEVYNEQFF
.,.,TRBV12-1,TRBJ2-7,TGTGCCAGCAGCTTGCCCTGGGGACAGCGGGTTTCCTACGAGCAGTACTTC,CASSLPWGQRVSYEQYF
.,once,TRBV27,TRBJ1-2,TGTGCCAGCAGTTTAATTCAGGGTGGTGGCTACACCTTC,CASSLIQGGGYTF
.,.,TRBV18,TRBJ2-3,TGTGCCAGCTCCAAGCCAGATACGCAGTATTTT,CASSKPDTQYF
TRBD2,.,TRBV7-6,TRBJ2-7,TGTGCCAGCAGCCCCTCCTTTCCAGCGGGAGGGAGCGGTCACGAGCAGTACTTC,CASSPSFPAGGSGHEQYF
.,few,TRBV30,TRBJ1-2,TGTGCCTGGAGTAGGGGGAACTATGGCTACACCTTC,CAWSRGNYGYTF
.,.,TRBV7-3,TRBJ1-6,TGTGCCAGCAGCAGCGGGGGACGAGGATCACCCCTCCACTTT,CASSSGGRGSPLHF
TRBD2,.,TRBV13,TRBJ2-3,TGTGCCAGCAGCTCTTTAGCGGGATATAGCACAGATACGCAGTATTTT,CASSSLAGYSTDTQYF
.,.,TRBV9,TRBJ2-6,TGTGCCAGCAGCGTCACTGGGGCCAACGTCCTGACTTTC,CASSVTGANVLTF
.,once,TRBV5-3,TRBJ2-1,TGTGCCAGAAGAACCCTTTCGGAGAGCTCCTACAATGAGCAGTTCTTC,CARRTLSESSYNEQFF
.,.,TRBV30,TRBJ1-6,TGTGCCTGGAGACAGGGTGACTTCGATTCACCCCTCCACTTT,CAWRQGDFDSPLHF
.,.,TRBV28,TRBJ2-5,TGTGCCAGCAGGCTAGGGGGGGAAGAGACCCAGTACTTC,CASRLGGEETQYF
TRBD2,.,TRBV18,TRBJ2-7,TGTGCCAGCTCCCCCCAGGGAGTAGCGGGGCAGAGCTCCTACGAGCAGTACTTC,CASSPQGVAGQSSYEQYF
.,.,TRBV9,TRBJ1-2,TGTGCCAGCAGCGGTACAGAGCAGCACTATGGCTACACCTTC,CASSGTEQHYGYTF
.,.,TRBV12-3/TRBV12-4,TRBJ1-5,TGTGCCAGCAGTTTTTCGGGGGATCAGCCCCAGCATTTT,CASSFSGDQPQHF
TRBD2,.,TRBV11-3,TRBJ2-1,TGTGCCAGCAGCCGACTAGCGGGAGATGGTGAGCAGTTCTTC,CASSRLAGDGEQFF
TRBD2,few,TRBV7-9,TRBJ2-1,TGTGCCAGCAGCTTTAGCGGGAGGGTAAATGAGCAGTTCTTC,CASSFSGRVNEQFF
.,.,TRBV10-2,TRBJ2-3,TGCGCCAGCAGTCGATCGTACAATGCAGATACGCAGTATTTT,CASSRSYNADTQYF
.,.,TRBV19,TRBJ2-1,TGTGCCAGTAGTGCGGAAGACAGGAATGAGCAGTTCTTC,CASSAEDRNEQFF
TRBD2,.,TRBV28,TRBJ2-7,TGTGCCAGCGGGACTAGCGGGGGCACCTACGAGCAGTACTTC,CASGTSGGTYEQYF
TRBD2,.,TRBV7-6,TRBJ2-3,TGTGCCAGCAGCCCAATTGCGGGGGGAAGCACAGATACGCAGTATTTT,CASSPIAGGSTDTQYF
TRBD1,few,TRBV5-4,TRBJ1-2,TGTGCCAGCACCATAGCGGACAGGATTTATGGCTACACCTTC,CASTIADRIYGYTF
.,.,TRBV11-2,TRBJ1-3,TGTGCCAGCAGAGGAGACTCTGGAAACACCATATATTTT,CASRGDSGNTIYF
TRBD1,once,TRBV5-6,TRBJ2-6,TGTGCCAGCAATGGACAGGGGTTTAGGGCTGGGGCCAACGTCCTGACTTTC,CASNGQGFRAGANVLTF
TRBD1,.,TRBV29-1,TRBJ2-7,TGCAGCGTTGTTTTGGGTCCGGACAGGCGCGAGCAGTACTTC,CSVVLGPDRREQYF
.,.,TRBV7-2,TRBJ2-3,TGTGCCAGCAGGCGGGACAGAAGCACAGATACGCAGTATTTT,CASRRDRSTDTQYF
.,.,TRBV28,TRBJ1-2,TGTGCCAGCAGTTTCCGAGGTTCTAACTATGGCTACACCTTC,CASSFRGSNYGYTF
TRBD2,.,TRBV27,TRBJ2-7,TGTGCCAGCAGTCCCCCCGGGACTAGCGAAACCTACGAGCAGTACTTC,CASSPPGTSETYEQYF
.,.,TRBV4-1,TRBJ2-7,TGCGCCAGCAGCCCCCGGGTAGCGCATGAGCAGTACTTC,CASSPRVAHEQYF
TRBD1,.,TRBV27,TRBJ1-5,TGTGCCAGCAGCCTAACAGGGGTTAGCAATCAGCCCCAGCATTTT,CASSLTGVSNQPQHF
.,.,TRBV9,TRBJ1-1,TGTGCCAGCAGCGTAGCCCAGGGTAGCACTGAAGCTTTCTTT,CASSVAQGSTEAFF
TRBD1,.,TRBV18,TRBJ1-2,TGTGCCAGCTCTCTGCGGACAGGCCACAAAGGTGGCTACACCTTC,CASSLRTGHKGGYTF
.,.,TRBV27,TRBJ1-2,TGTGCCAGCAGTTTATCCCGCGGTAATGGCTACACCTTC,CASSLSRGNGYTF
TRBD1,.,TRBV6-5,TRBJ2-7,TGTGCCAGCAGACGCGACAGGGTGCGGGAGCAGTACTTC,CASRRDRVREQYF
.,.,TRBV7-2,TRBJ1-6,TGTGCCAGCGGGCAGGGAAATTCACCCCTCCACTTT,CASGQGNSPLHF
.,.,TRBV2,TRBJ2-2,TGTGCCAGCACCGGGACTGGGAACACCGGGGAGCTGTTTTTT,CASTGTGNTGELFF
TRBD1,.,TRBV10-3,TRBJ1-2,TGTGCCATCAGCTTTAGGGGGACAGGGGAGGCCTATGGCTACACCTTC,CAISFRGTGEAYGYTF
TRBD1,.,TRBV19,TRBJ1-6,TGTGCCAGTAGTACAGAGTGGACAGGCCAAAATTCACCCCTCCACTTT,CASSTEWTGQNSPLHF
TRBD1,.,TRBV3-1/TRBV3-2,TRBJ1-1,TGTGCCAGCAGCCATACATGGGGACAGGGGGACACTGAAGCTTTCTTT,CASSHTWGQGDTEAFF
.,.,TRBV9,TRBJ2-7,TGTGCCAGCAGCGAGAGGGATGGGGACTCCACGATCATCTACGAGCAGTACTTC,CASSERDGDSTIIYEQYF
TRBD2,.,TRBV16,TRBJ2-3,TGTGCCAGCAGCCAATTCGGACTAGCGGGAGACTCTGTAGGAGATACGCAGTATTTT,CASSQFGLAGDSVGDTQYF
.,.,TRBV30,TRBJ1-4,TGTGCCTGGAGTGGTGGGAGGAGGGCAAGTGGGGAAAAACTGTTTTTT,CAWSGGRRASGEKLFF
TRBD1,.,TRBV3-1/TRBV3-2,TRBJ2-7,TGTGCCAGCAGCCAAAGGGGGACAGGGGACCACGAGCAGTACTTC,CASSQRGTGDHEQYF
TRBD2,once,TRBV3-1/TRBV3-2,TRBJ2-3,TGTGCCAGCAGCCACCCTAGCGGGAGGGAGGGTACGCAGTATTTT,CASSHPSGREGTQYF
.,.,TRBV7-8,TRBJ2-7,TGTGCCAGCAGCATAACAAATTACGAGCAGTACTTC,CASSITNYEQYF